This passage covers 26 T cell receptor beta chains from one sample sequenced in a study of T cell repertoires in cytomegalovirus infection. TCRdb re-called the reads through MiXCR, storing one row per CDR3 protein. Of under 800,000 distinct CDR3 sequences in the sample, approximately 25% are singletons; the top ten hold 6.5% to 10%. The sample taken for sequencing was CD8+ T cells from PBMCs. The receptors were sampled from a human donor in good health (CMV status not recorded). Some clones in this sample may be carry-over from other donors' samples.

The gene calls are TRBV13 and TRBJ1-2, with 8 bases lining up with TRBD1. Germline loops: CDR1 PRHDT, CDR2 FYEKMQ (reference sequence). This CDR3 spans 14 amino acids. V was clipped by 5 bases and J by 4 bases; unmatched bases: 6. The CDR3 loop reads CASSSDRGGYGYTF. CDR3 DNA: TGTGCCAGCAGCAGTGACAGGGGTGGCTATGGCTACACCTTC.

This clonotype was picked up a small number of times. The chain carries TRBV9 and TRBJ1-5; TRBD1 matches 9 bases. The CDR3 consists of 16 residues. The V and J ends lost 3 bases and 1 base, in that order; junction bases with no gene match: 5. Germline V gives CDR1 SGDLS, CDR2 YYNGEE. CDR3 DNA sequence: TGTGCCAGCAGCGAATCCGGGACAGGGAGCAATCAGCCCCAGCATTTT. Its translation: CASSESGTGSNQPQHF.

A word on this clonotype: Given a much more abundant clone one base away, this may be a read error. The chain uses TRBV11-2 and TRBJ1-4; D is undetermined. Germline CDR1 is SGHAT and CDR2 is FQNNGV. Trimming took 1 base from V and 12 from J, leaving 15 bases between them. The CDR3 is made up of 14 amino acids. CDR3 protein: CASSLVGVVRELFF. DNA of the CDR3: TGTGCCAGCAGCTTAGTAGGTGTGGTGCGGGAACTGTTTTTT.

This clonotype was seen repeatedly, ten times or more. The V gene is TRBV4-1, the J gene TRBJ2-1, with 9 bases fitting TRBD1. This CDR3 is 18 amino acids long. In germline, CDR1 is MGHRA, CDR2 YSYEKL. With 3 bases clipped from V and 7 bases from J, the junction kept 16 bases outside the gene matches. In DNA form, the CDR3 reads TGCGCCAGCAGCCACCGCACCCAGGAACAGGGGGCTTGGAATGAGCAGTTCTTC. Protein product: CASSHRTQEQGAWNEQFF.

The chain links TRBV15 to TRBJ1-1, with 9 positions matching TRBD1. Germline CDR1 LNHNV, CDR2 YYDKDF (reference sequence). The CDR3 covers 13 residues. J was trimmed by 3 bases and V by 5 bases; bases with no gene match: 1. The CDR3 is CATSGDRDTEAFF. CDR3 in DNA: TGTGCCACCAGCGGGGACAGGGACACTGAAGCTTTCTTT.

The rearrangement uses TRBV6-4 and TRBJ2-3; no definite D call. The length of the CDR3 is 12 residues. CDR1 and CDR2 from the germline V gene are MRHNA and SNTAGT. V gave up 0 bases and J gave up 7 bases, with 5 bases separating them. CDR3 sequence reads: CASSDSKYTQYF. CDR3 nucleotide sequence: TGTGCCAGCAGTGACTCGAAGTATACGCAGTATTTT.

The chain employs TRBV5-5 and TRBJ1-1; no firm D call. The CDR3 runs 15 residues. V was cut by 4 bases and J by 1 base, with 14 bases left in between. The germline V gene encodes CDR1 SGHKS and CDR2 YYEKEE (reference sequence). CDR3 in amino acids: CASSPIVAGNTEAFF. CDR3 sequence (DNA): TGTGCCAGCAGCCCAATCGTGGCAGGGAACACTGAAGCTTTCTTT.

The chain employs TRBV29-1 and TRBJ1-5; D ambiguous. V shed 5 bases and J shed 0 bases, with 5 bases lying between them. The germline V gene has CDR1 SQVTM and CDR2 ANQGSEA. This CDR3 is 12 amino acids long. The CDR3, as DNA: TGCAGCGTTCTCGATAGCAATCAGCCCCAGCATTTT. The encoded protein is CSVLDSNQPQHF.

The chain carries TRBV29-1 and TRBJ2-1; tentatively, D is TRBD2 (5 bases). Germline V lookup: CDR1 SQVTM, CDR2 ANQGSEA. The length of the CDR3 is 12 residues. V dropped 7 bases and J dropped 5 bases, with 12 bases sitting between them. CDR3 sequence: CSAERAHNEQFF. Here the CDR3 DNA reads TGCAGCGCGGAGAGGGCCCACAATGAGCAGTTCTTC.

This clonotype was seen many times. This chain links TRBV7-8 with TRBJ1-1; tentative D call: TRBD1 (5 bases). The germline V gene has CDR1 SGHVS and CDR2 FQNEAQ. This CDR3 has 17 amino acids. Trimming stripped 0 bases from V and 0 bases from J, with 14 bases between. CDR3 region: CASSLAATAPMNTEAFF. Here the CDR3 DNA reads TGTGCCAGCAGCTTAGCGGCGACAGCCCCTATGAACACTGAAGCTTTCTTT.

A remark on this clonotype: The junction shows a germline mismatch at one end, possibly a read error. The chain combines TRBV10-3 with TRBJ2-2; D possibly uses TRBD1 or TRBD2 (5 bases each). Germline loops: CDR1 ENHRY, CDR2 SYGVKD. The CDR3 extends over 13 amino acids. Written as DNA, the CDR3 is TGTGCCATCATACGCGAGGACACCGGGGAGCTGTATTTT. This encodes CAIIREDTGELYF.

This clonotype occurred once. The chain's CDR3 is CASNPGQGALAEQYF. The CDR3 region has the DNA TGTGCCAGCAACCCGGGACAGGGGGCCCTAGCTGAGCAGTACTTC. V is TRBV16 and J is TRBJ2-7; 12 bases match TRBD1. The CDR3 length is 15 residues. With V trimmed by 7 bases and J by 7 bases, 11 bases remained unmatched. Germline V gene sequence: CDR1 KGHSY, CDR2 FQNENV.

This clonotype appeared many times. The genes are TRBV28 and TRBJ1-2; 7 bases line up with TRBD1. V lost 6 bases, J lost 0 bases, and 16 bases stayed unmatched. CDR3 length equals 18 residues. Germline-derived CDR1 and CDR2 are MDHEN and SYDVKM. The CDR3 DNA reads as TGTGCCAGCAGCCCGACAGGGTGGAATCAGGGTTCTAACTATGGCTACACCTTC. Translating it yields CASSPTGWNQGSNYGYTF.

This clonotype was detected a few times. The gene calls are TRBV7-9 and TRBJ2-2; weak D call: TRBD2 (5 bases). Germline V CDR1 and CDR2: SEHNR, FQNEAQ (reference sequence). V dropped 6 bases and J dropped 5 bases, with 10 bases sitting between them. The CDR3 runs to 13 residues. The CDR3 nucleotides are TGTGCCAGCAGGAACGGAGGTACCGGGGAGCTGTTTTTT. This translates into CASRNGGTGELFF. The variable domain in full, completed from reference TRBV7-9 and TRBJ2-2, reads DTGVSQNPRHKITKRGQNVTFRCDPISEHNRLYWYRQTLGQGPEFLTYFQNEAQLEKSRLLSDRFSAERPKGSFSTLEIQRTEQGDSAMYLCASRNGGTGELFFGEGSRLTVL.

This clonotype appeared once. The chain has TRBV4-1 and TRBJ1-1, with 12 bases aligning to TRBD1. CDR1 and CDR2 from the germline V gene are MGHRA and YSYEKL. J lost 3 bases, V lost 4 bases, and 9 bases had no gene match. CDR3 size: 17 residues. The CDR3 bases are TGCGCCAGCAGCCCCTGGGGGACAGGGGGCAGGGACACTGAAGCTTTCTTT. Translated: CASSPWGTGGRDTEAFF.

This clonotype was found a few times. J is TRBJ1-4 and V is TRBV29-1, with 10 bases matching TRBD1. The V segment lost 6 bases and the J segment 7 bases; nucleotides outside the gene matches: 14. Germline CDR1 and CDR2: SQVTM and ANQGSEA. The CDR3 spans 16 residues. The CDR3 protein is CSVQRGQGYIGEKLFF. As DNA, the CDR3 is TGCAGCGTACAAAGGGGACAGGGGTATATAGGTGAAAAACTGTTTTTT.

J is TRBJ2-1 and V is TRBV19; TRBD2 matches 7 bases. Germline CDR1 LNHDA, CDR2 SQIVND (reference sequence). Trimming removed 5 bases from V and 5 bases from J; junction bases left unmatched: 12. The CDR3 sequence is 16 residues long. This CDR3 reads CASSGGGVGINNEQFF. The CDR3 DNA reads TGTGCCAGTAGTGGGGGGGGAGTCGGGATAAACAATGAGCAGTTCTTC.

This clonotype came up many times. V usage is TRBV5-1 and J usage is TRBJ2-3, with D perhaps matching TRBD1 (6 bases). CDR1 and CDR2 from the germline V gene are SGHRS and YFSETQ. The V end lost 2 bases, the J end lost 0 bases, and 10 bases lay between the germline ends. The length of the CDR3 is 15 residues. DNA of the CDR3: TGCGCCAGCAGCTTCCGGGACACAAGCACAGATACGCAGTATTTT. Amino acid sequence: CASSFRDTSTDTQYF.

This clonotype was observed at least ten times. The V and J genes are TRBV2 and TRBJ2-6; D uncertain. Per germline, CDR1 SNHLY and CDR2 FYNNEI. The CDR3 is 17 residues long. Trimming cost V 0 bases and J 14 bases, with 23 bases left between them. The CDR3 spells CASSEAGLRSPWVILTF. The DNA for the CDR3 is TGTGCCAGCAGTGAAGCGGGGTTGCGCTCACCCTGGGTTATCCTGACTTTC.

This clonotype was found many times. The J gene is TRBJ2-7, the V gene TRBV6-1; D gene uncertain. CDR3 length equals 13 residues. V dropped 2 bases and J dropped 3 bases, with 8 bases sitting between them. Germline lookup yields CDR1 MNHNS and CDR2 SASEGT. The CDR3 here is CASSEFHSYEQYV. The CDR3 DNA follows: TGTGCCAGCAGTGAATTTCACAGCTACGAGCAGTACGTC.

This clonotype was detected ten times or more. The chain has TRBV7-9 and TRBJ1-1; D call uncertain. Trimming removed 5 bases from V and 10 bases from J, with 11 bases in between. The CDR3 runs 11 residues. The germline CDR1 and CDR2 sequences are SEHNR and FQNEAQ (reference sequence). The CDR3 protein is CASSEVGIAFF. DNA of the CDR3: TGTGCCAGCAGCGAAGTGGGTATAGCTTTCTTT.

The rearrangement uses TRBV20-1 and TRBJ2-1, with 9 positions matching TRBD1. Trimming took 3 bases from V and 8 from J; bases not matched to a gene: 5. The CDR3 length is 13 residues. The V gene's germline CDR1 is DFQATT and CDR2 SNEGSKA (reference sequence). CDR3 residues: CSASGTGRHEQFF. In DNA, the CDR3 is TGCAGTGCTAGCGGGACAGGGCGCCATGAGCAGTTCTTC.

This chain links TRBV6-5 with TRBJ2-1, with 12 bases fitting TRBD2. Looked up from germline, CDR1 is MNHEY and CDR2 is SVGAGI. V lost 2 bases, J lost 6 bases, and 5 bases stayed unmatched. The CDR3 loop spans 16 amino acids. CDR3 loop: CASSYQTSGGSNEQFF. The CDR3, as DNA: TGTGCCAGCAGTTACCAGACTAGCGGGGGATCCAATGAGCAGTTCTTC.

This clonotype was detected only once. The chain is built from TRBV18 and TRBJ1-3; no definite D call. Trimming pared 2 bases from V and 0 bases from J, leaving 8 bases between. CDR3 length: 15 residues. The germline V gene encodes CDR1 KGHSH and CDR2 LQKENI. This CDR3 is CASSPSQDSGNTIYF. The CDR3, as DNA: TGTGCCAGCTCACCATCGCAGGACTCTGGAAACACCATATATTTT.

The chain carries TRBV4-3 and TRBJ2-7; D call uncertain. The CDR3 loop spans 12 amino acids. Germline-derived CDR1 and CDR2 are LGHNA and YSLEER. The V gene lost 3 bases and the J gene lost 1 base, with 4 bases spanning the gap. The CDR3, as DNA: TGCGCCAGCAGCCACGGATCCTACGAGCAGTACTTC. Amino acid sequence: CASSHGSYEQYF.

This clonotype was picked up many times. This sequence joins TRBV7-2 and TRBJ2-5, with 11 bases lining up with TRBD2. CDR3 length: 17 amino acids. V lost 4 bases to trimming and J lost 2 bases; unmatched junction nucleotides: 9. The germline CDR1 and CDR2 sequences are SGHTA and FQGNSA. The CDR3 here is CASSYRTSGWLQETQYF. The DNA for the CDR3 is TGTGCCAGCAGCTACCGGACTAGCGGGTGGTTACAAGAGACCCAGTACTTC.